The T cell receptor (beta chain) under discussion was sequenced for a study of vaccination effects on CD4 cells after COVID-19. The wider study: Each participant was given two doses of one vaccine (BNT162b2 or mRNA-1273). Study-wide points: Recruitment yielded few convalescent patients, and the study had no early post-infection timepoints.

Here immunoSEQ multiplex PCR was the method, and the copy in TCRdb shows in-frame clones only, minus some. The top ten hold 25% to 35% of the sample, which has nearly 35,000 clones, less than 80% seen once. With V trimmed by 1 base and J by 0 bases, 2 bases remained unmatched. The CDR3 has 16 amino acids. The germline V gene encodes CDR1 SEHNR and CDR2 FQNEAQ (reference sequence). Concerning this clone: Its antigen is still unknown.

ViraFEST assay sequencing came after antigen-specific CD4+ T cells were expanded with viral peptide pools. Following 10 days of culture, CD4+ T cells were isolated. According to the study, vaccine recipients showed no prior SARS-CoV-2 infection and negative nucleocapsid antibodies. It was with around 9.9 IU/ml IL-2 and 9.5 to 10 ug/ml peptides that 1.5 million to 2.5 million PBMC per well were cultured. Each culture had half its medium swapped for IL-2 medium on days 3 and 7. Sequencing was performed on CD4+ T cells from PBMCs cultured with HCoV-OC43 spike peptides, taken before COVID-19 vaccination. As for subset: HCoV-OC43 spike overlapping peptide pool stimulation. The J gene is TRBJ2-3, the V gene TRBV7-9; 9 bases agree with TRBD1. This receptor was identified in a human donor who received a COVID-19 vaccine. In DNA, the CDR3 is TGTGCCAGCAGCTTAGGCGACAGGGGGAGCACAGATACGCAGTATTTT. Translated: CASSLGDRGSTDTQYF.